This paragraph reports one T cell receptor (beta chain). The antigen remains undetermined. The data stem from a study of graft-versus-host responses after intestinal transplantation. About the research overall: Isolated intestinal, liver-intestinal, or multivisceral transplants were what recipients had. Anti-thymocyte globulin induction, then tacrolimus and steroids for two to four years, went to all recipients.

Study observations and caveats: Among recipient marrow samples, GvH clones were found; some appeared first in ileum or blood.

The CDR3 spans 15 residues. Germline V gene lookup returns CDR1 SGHRS and CDR2 YFSETQ. V gave up 4 bases and J gave up 10 bases; unmatched junction bases: 11. Here immunoSEQ multiplex PCR was the method, and the copy in TCRdb shows in-frame clones only, minus some. Altogether 7,500 to 8,500 clones are present, about 74% being singletons, with the ten largest covering about 34%. Graft tissue was processed to release intraepithelial and lamina propria lymphocytes. V gene TRBV5-1 combines with J gene TRBJ1-6; 7 bases agree with TRBD1. Specimen: ileum tissue, collected roughly 490 days after intestinal transplant. The clonotype comes from a human patient who received an intestinal transplant, so some T cells may come from the graft donor. CDR3 nucleotides: TGCGCCAGCAGCCAGAACTCCCTACAGGGGTCACCCCTCCACTTT. Protein sequence: CASSQNSLQGSPLHF.